Here is one TCR beta chain with its context. The data belong to a study of T cells expressing NK-cell markers. Reanalyzing the 5' RACE reads, TCRdb keeps one entry per CDR3 protein, without DNA. Its clone listing holds around 180,000 distinct CDR3 sequences. Germline V gives CDR1 SGHVS, CDR2 FQNEAQ. The CDR3 extends over 14 amino acids. This receptor was taken from a man aged 18-69 years in good health. The sample taken for sequencing was blood T cells: a sorted CD56 or NKG2C T cell subset, CD4+ or CD8+ T cells, or bulk PBMC T cells (not recorded which). V usage is TRBV7-8 and J usage is TRBJ2-1. The CDR3: CASSLDDGNNEQFF.